This TCR beta chain was documented in a study of Graves' ophthalmopathy and Graves' hyperthyroidism. The authors amplified TCR beta CDR3 regions from RNA transcripts. HTBI primers were employed in first-round RT-PCR, then a second-round multiplex PCR followed. TCRdb re-analysed the multiplex PCR reads in MiXCR, keeping a single row per CDR3 protein. The sample shows over a million distinct CDR3 sequences, around a third of them seen only once. CDR1 and CDR2 from the germline V gene are SNHLY and FYNNEI. CDR3 length: 15 amino acids. Trimming took 1 base from V and 3 from J; bases not matched to a gene: 1.

The material sequenced was peripheral blood or thyroid tissue (not recorded which). The gene calls are TRBV2 and TRBJ2-2, with TRBD2 identical over 8 bases. The TCR was taken from an adult man with Graves' hyperthyroidism. The chain's CDR3 is CASSEGLAHTGELFF. The CDR3 DNA reads TGTGCCAGCAGTGAAGGACTAGCGCACACCGGGGAGCTGTTTTTT. Together with reference TRBV2 and TRBJ2-2, the CDR3 gives the full variable domain: EPEVTQTPSHQVTQMGQEVILRCVPISNHLYFYWYRQILGQKVEFLVSFYNNEISEKSEIFDDQFSVERPDGSNFTLKIRSTKLEDSAMYFCASSEGLAHTGELFFGEGSRLTVL.